The 10 T cell receptor beta chains below come from one sample, sequenced in a study of T cells in localized non-small cell lung cancer. Using immunoSEQ multiplex PCR, the repertoire was profiled, and TCRdb retains in-frame clones only, with some absent. The table records 35,000 or so clones, around 90% of them present only once. The specimen comprised peripheral blood, sampled before any cancer treatment. These receptors all come from a man aged 35 to 69 with stage I lung adenocarcinoma.

The chain links TRBV6-1 to TRBJ1-6, with D uncertain. This CDR3 contains 14 residues. CDR1 and CDR2 (germline): MNHNS, SASEGT. Trimming removed 4 bases from V and 10 bases from J, with 14 bases in between. CDR3 in DNA: TGTGCCAGCAGTGTCCCCCCCCGATACTCACCCCTCCACTTT. It specifies CASSVPPRYSPLHF.

Notes on this clone: Mismatch with germline at one junction end may stem from a read error. This sequence joins TRBV12-5 and TRBJ1-2; 8 bases are shared with TRBD1. The V gene's germline CDR1 is LGHNT and CDR2 FRNRAP. The CDR3 contains 13 residues. The CDR3 region is CASGLVQGGSSEF. The CDR3 bases are TGTGCTAGTGGTTTGGTACAGGGGGGGAGTTCTGAATTC. The full variable domain, with the rest looked up from reference TRBV12-5 and TRBJ1-2, is DARVTQTPRHKVTEMGQEVTMRCQPILGHNTVFWYRQTMMQGLELLAYFRNRAPLDDSGMPKDRFSAEMPDATLATLKIQPSEPRDSAVYFCASGLVQGGSSEFGSGTRLTVV.

The CDR3 DNA is TGCGCCAGCAGCGTGACAGGGGAAGCCTATGGCTACACCTTC. Translated: CASSVTGEAYGYTF. J is TRBJ1-2 and V is TRBV5-1, with 8 bases that match TRBD1. Trimming at V came to 4 bases and at J to 4 bases, leaving 6 bases not matched to a gene. Germline V gene data show CDR1 as SGHRS and CDR2 as YFSETQ. The CDR3 runs 14 residues.

This sequence joins TRBV9 and TRBJ1-1; D unresolved. The CDR3 is made up of 12 amino acids. Deletions cut 4 bases from V and 6 bases from J, with 10 bases between. Per the germline V gene, CDR1 is SGDLS and CDR2 is YYNGEE. The CDR3 sequence is CASSPPGPEAFF. Here the CDR3 DNA reads TGTGCCAGCAGCCCCCCCGGCCCTGAAGCTTTCTTT.

The chain is built from TRBV4-1 and TRBJ1-5; 7 bases line up with TRBD1. The CDR3 loop spans 13 amino acids. Germline-derived CDR1 and CDR2 are MGHRA and YSYEKL. The V segment lost 5 bases and the J segment 4 bases; nucleotides outside the gene matches: 2. The CDR3 loop is CASSGDSNQPQHF. In DNA form, the CDR3 reads TGCGCCAGCAGCGGGGACAGTAATCAGCCCCAGCATTTT.

The rearrangement joins TRBV5-4 to TRBJ2-7; 7 positions agree with TRBD2. Germline assignment: CDR1 SGHNT and CDR2 YYREEE (reference sequence). V was clipped by 4 bases and J by 7 bases; unmatched bases: 8. This CDR3 has 13 amino acids. CDR3 nucleotide sequence: TGTGCCAGCAGCCCGGGAGGCTCGGGGGAGCAGTACTTC. Protein sequence: CASSPGGSGEQYF.

V gene TRBV5-1 combines with J gene TRBJ2-3; D gene uncertain. V was shortened by 4 bases and J by 1 base, with 10 bases between the two germline ends. Per germline, CDR1 SGHRS and CDR2 YFSETQ. The CDR3 covers 14 residues. CDR3 amino acids: CASSPQSGTDTQYF. The CDR3 nucleotides are TGCGCCAGCAGCCCCCAGAGTGGCACAGATACGCAGTATTTT.

The V and J genes are TRBV4-1 and TRBJ1-1; TRBD1 might be the D (6 bases). Germline lookup yields CDR1 MGHRA and CDR2 YSYEKL. V was shortened by 1 base and J by 2 bases, with 8 bases between the two germline ends. The CDR3 covers 14 residues. The CDR3 loop reads CASSQGGGNTEAFF. CDR3 DNA sequence: TGCGCCAGCAGCCAAGGCGGGGGCAACACTGAAGCTTTCTTT.

J is TRBJ1-1 and V is TRBV6-5; D is ambiguous. V gave up 10 bases and J gave up 7 bases, with 13 bases separating them. Per germline, CDR1 MNHEY and CDR2 SVGAGI. CDR3 length equals 11 residues. The CDR3 nucleotides are TGTGCCACCCGGGATGCAAATGAAGCTTTCTTT. Translating it yields CATRDANEAFF.

The rearrangement joins TRBV5-6 to TRBJ2-1, with 9 bases aligning to TRBD1. Germline CDR1 and CDR2: SGHDT and YYEEEE. The CDR3 has 14 residues. V was clipped by 9 bases and J by 5 bases; unmatched bases: 9. Written as DNA, the CDR3 is TGTGCCACCTCCGGACAGGGGTACGACAATGAGCAGTTCTTC. Translated, it gives CATSGQGYDNEQFF.